This TCR beta chain was found in a study of T cells in Graves' hyperthyroidism and ophthalmopathy. Whole-study context: The authors collected peripheral blood at initial diagnosis, before any treatment. Study conclusions and caveats: Most thyroid clonotypes with frequency above 0.001 were detected in blood. Patients with ophthalmopathy were separated from those with stable hyperthyroidism by a 13 V-J model.

This clonotype occurred a few times. Its antigen remains unknown. Aged 18 to 65, the patients had hyperthyroidism that was newly diagnosed and had lasted under 2 months. This CDR3 spans 17 amino acids. The germline V and J ends were trimmed by 7 bases and 3 bases, with 21 bases remaining between them. Germline V gene data show CDR1 as LNHDA and CDR2 as SQIVND (reference sequence). Amplified regions were TCR beta CDR3 sequences from RNA transcripts. Carried out on the TCR CDR3, a first-round RT-PCR used the HTBI primer set. Using its own MiXCR run on the multiplex PCR reads, TCRdb lists one record per CDR3 protein. Of fewer than 600,000 distinct CDR3 sequences listed, roughly 14% are singletons.

This receptor was identified in a woman between 18 and 30 years old with Graves' hyperthyroidism. The sequenced material came from blood. This rearrangement joins TRBV19 to TRBJ1-4; weak D call: TRBD1 (5 bases). The CDR3 DNA follows: TGTGCCAGTACCACTAGGGCAGGGCTGGCGGCTAATGAAAAACTGTTTTTT. Residues: CASTTRAGLAANEKLFF.